Described below is a single T cell receptor (beta chain) sequence and its context. In the authors' methods: Amplification of reference gene primers provided the estimated nucleated cell counts. The protocol was immunoSEQ multiplex PCR, while the TCRdb copy is restricted to in-frame clones and leaves out a portion. Clonal size and the V and J genes are those of that table, whereas D and trimming came from the DNA. Of fewer than 200,000 clones detected, roughly 76% appear once; the ten largest clones hold around 12%. The data are from a study of blood T cell repertoires in COVID-19. Trimming took 0 bases from V and 2 from J, leaving 8 bases between them. The CDR3 consists of 15 residues. In germline, CDR1 is LGHNA, CDR2 YNFKEQ. Patients at the Seattle site were enrolled during active infection and followed longitudinally.

Specimen: peripheral blood. The receptor's source is a woman at least 80 years old with COVID-19, enrolled during active disease. This chain connects TRBV4-2 to TRBJ2-1; D not certain. CDR3 sequence (DNA): TGTGCCAGCAGCCAAGATCCACAGACCTACAATGAGCAGTTCTTC. This gives the protein CASSQDPQTYNEQFF.